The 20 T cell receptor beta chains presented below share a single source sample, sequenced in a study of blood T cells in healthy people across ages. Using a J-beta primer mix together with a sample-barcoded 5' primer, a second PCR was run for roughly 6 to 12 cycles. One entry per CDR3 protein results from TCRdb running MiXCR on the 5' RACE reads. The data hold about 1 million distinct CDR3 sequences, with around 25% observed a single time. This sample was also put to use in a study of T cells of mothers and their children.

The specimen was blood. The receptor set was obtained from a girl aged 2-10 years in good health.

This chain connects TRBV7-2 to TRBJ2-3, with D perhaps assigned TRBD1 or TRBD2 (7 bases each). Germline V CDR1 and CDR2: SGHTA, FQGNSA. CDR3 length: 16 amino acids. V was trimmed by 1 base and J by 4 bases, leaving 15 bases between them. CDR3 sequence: CASSLEGGGASDTQYF. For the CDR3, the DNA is TGTGCCAGCAGCTTAGAGGGAGGGGGCGCCTCAGATACGCAGTATTTT.

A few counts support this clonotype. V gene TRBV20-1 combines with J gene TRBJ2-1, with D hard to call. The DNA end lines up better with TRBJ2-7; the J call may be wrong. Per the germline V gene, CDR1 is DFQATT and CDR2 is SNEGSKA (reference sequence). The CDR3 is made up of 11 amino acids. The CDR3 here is CSAVVAYEQYF. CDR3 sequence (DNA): TGCAGTGCCGTGGTGGCCTACGAGCAGTACTTC.

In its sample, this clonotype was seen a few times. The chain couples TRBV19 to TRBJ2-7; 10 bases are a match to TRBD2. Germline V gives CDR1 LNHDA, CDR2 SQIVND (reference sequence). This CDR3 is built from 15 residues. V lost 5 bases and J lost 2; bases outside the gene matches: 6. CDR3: CASSQRLAGPYEQYF. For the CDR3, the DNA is TGTGCCAGTAGTCAAAGACTAGCGGGTCCCTACGAGCAGTACTTC.

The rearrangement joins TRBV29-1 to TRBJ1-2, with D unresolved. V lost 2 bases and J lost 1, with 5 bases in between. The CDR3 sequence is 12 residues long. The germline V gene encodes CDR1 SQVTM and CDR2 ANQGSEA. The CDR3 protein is CSVELNNYGYTF. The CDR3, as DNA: TGCAGCGTTGAATTGAATAACTATGGCTACACCTTC.

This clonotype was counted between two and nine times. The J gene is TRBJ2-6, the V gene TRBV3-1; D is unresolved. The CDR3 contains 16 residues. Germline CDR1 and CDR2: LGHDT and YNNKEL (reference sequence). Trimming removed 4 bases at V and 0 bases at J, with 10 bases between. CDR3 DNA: TGTGCCAGCAGCCCGGACGGGTACTCTGGGGCCAACGTCCTGACTTTC. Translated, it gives CASSPDGYSGANVLTF. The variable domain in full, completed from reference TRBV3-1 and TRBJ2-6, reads DTAVSQTPKYLVTQMGNDKSIKCEQNLGHDTMYWYKQDSKKFLKIMFSYNNKELIINETVPNRFSPKSPDKAHLNLHINSLELGDSAVYFCASSPDGYSGANVLTFGAGSRLTVL.

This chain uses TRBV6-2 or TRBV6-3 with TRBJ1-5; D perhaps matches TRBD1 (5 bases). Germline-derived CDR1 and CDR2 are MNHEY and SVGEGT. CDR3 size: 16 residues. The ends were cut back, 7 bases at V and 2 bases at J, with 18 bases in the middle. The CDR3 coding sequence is TGTGCCAGCACCATGGGAGAGGGCAGGGGCAATCAGCCCCAGCATTTT. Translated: CASTMGEGRGNQPQHF.

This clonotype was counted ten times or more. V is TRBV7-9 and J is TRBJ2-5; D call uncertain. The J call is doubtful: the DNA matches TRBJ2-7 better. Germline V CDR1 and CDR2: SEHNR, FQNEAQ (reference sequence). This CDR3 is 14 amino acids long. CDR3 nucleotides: TGTGCCAGCAGCTCTGGTCTAAACTCCTACGAGCAGTACTTC. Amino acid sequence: CASSSGLNSYEQYF.

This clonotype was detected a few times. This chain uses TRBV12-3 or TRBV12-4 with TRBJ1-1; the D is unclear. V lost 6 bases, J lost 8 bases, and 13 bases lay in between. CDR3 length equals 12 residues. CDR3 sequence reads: CASSRASGEAFF. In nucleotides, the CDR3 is TGTGCCAGCAGCCGAGCGTCGGGCGAAGCTTTCTTT.

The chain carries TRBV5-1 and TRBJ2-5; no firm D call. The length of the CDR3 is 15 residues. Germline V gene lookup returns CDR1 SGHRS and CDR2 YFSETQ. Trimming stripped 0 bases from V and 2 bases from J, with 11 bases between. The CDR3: CASSLVGNWQETQYF. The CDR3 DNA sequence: TGCGCCAGCAGCTTGGTAGGGAACTGGCAAGAGACCCAGTACTTC.

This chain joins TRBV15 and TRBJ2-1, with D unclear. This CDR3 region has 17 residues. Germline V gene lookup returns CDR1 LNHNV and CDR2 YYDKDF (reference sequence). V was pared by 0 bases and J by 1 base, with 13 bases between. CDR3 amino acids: CATSRDSPIESYNEQFF. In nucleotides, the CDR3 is TGTGCCACCAGCAGAGATAGCCCGATAGAATCCTACAATGAGCAGTTCTTC. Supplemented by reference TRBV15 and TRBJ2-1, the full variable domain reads DAMVIQNPRYQVTQFGKPVTLSCSQTLNHNVMYWYQQKSSQAPKLLFHYYDKDFNNEADTPDNFQSRRPNTSFCFLDIRSPGLGDTAMYLCATSRDSPIESYNEQFFGPGTRLTVL.

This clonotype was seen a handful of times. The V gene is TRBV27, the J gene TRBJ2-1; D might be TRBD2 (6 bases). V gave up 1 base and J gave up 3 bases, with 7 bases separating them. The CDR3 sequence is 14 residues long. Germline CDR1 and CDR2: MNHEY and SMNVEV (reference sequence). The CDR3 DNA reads TGTGCCAGCAGTTTATTGACTAGCTACAATGAGCAGTTCTTC. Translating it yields CASSLLTSYNEQFF.

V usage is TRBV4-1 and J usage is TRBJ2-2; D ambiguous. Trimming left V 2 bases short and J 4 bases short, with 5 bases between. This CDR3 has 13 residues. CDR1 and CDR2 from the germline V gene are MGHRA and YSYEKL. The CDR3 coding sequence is TGCGCCAGCAGCCAAATCTTCACCGGGGAGCTGTTTTTT. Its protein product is CASSQIFTGELFF.

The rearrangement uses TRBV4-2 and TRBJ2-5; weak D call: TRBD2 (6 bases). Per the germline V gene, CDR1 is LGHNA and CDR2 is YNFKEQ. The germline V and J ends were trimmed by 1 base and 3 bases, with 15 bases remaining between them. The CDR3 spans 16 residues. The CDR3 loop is CASSQGVAATEETQYF. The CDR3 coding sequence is TGTGCCAGCAGCCAAGGGGTAGCGGCGACTGAAGAGACCCAGTACTTC.

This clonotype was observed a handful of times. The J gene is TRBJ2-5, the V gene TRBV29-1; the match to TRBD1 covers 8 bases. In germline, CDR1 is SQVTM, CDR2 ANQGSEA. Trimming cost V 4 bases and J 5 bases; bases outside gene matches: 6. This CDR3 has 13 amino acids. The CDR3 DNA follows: TGCAGCGTTGGGCCAGGGGGCTCGGAGACCCAGTACTTC. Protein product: CSVGPGGSETQYF.

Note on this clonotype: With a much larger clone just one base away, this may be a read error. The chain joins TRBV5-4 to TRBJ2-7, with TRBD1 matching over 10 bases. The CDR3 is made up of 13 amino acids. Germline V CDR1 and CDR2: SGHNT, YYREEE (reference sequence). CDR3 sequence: CASRLGTGDEQYF. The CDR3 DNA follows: TGTGCCAGCAGATTGGGGACAGGGGACGAGCAGTACTTC.

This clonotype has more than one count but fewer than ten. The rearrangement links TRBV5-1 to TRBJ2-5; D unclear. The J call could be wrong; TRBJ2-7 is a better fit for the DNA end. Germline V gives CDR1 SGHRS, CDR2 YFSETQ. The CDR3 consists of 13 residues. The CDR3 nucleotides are TGCGCCAGCAGCTTGGCCATCGACGGCGAGCAGTACTTC. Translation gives CASSLAIDGEQYF.

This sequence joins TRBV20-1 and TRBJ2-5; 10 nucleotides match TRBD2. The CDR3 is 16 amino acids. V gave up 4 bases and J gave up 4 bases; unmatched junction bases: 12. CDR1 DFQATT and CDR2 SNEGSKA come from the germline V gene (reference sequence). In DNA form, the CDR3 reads TGCAGTGCTACTAAGAGCGGGGGGGCTGGGCGAGAGACCCAGTACTTC. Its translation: CSATKSGGAGRETQYF.

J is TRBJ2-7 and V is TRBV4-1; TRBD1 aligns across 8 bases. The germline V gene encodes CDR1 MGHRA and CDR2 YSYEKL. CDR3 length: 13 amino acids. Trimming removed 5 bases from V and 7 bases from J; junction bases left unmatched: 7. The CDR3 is CASSSGTGLEQYF. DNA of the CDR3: TGCGCCAGCAGCTCCGGGACAGGACTTGAGCAGTACTTC.

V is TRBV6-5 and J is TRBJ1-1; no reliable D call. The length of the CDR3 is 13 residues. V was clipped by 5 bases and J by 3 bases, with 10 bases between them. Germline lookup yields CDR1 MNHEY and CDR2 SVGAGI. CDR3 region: CASSTLVDTEAFF. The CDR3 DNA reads TGTGCCAGCAGTACTCTAGTGGACACTGAAGCTTTCTTT.

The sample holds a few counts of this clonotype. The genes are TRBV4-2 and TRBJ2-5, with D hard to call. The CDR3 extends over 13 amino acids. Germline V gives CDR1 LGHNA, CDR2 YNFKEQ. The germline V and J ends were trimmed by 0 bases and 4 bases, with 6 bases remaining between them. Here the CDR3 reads CASSQDKSETQYF. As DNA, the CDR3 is TGTGCCAGCAGCCAAGATAAGTCAGAGACCCAGTACTTC.